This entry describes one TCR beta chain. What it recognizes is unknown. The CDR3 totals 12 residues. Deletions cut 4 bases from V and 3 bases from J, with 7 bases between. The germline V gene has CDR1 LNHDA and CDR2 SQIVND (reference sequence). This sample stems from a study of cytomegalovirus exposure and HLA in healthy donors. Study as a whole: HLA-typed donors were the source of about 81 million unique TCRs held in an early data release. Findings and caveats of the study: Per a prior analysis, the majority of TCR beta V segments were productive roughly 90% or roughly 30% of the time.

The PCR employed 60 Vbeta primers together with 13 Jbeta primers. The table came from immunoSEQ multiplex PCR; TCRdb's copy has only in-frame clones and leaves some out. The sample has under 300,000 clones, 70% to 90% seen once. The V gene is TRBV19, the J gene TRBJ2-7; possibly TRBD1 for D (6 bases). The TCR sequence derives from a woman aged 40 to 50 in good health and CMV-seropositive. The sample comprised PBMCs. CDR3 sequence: CASSTGDYEQYF. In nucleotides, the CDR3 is TGTGCCAGTAGTACAGGGGACTACGAGCAGTACTTC.